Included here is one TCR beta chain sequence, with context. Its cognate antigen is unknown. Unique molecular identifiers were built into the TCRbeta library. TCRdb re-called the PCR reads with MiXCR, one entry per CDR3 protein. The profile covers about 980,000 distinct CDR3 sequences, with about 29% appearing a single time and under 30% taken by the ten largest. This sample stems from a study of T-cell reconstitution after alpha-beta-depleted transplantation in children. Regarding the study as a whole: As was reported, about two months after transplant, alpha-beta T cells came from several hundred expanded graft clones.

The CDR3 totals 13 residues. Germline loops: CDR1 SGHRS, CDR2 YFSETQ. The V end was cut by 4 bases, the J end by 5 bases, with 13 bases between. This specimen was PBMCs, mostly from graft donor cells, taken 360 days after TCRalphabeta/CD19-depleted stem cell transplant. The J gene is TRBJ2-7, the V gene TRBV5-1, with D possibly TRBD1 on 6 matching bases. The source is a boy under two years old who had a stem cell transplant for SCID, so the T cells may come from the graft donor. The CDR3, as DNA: TGCGCCAGCAGCCGACAGGACTTTGACGAGCAGTACTTC. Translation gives CASSRQDFDEQYF. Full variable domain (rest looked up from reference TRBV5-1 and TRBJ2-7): KAGVTQTPRYLIKTRGQQVTLSCSPISGHRSVSWYQQTPGQGLQFLFEYFSETQRNKGNFPGRFSGRQFSNSRSEMNVSTLELGDSALYLCASSRQDFDEQYFGPGTRLTVT.